This T cell receptor (beta chain) appears in the sequencing data of a study of control samples from healthy donors and cancer patients. CDR3 length: 15 amino acids. J was trimmed by 6 bases and V by 2 bases; bases with no gene match: 6. Per the germline V gene, CDR1 is MNHNS and CDR2 is SASEGT. This clone turned up a few times. TCRdb keeps only in-frame clones here, not all; method: immunoSEQ multiplex PCR. The table has tens of thousands of clones, around 89% seen once; the top ten hold approximately 15%. V usage is TRBV6-1 and J usage is TRBJ2-3; 9 nucleotides agree with TRBD2. The clonotype was recovered from a woman aged 70 to 79 in good health. Sequenced material: blood. CDR3 nucleotide sequence: TGTGCCAGCAGTGAAATGGCGGGAGGGCCGGATACGCAGTATTTT. Translating gives CASSEMAGGPDTQYF.